This entry lists 5 T cell receptor beta chains sequenced from one sample in a study of T-cell reconstitution after alpha-beta-depleted transplantation in children. A library of TCRbeta sequences, prepared with unique molecular identifiers, was generated. TCRdb passed the PCR reads through MiXCR, listing each CDR3 protein once. The table lists some 840,000 distinct CDR3 sequences, approximately 15% of them singletons. The input for sequencing was PBMCs, mostly from graft donor cells, taken 360 days after TCRalphabeta/CD19-depleted stem cell transplant. The source of these receptors is a male patient under 18 who had a stem cell transplant for acute lymphoblastic leukemia, so the T cells may come from the graft donor.

This clonotype was detected ten times or more. This chain connects TRBV27 to TRBJ2-2; D gene uncertain. The length of the CDR3 is 16 residues. Germline V CDR1 and CDR2: MNHEY, SMNVEV (reference sequence). V lost 6 bases, J lost 1 base, and 15 bases lay in between. CDR3: CASRTFLFQNTGELFF. The DNA of the CDR3 is TGTGCCAGCAGGACGTTTCTTTTCCAGAACACCGGGGAGCTGTTTTTT.

A few counts support this clonotype. The rearrangement uses TRBV29-1 and TRBJ2-7; 9 bases agree with TRBD2. The CDR3 is 15 residues long. Germline CDR1 reads SQVTM; CDR2 reads ANQGSEA. The V segment lost 1 base and the J segment 2 bases; nucleotides outside the gene matches: 6. CDR3 region: CSVEVASGTPYEQYF. The CDR3 nucleotides read TGCAGCGTTGAAGTAGCTAGCGGGACCCCCTACGAGCAGTACTTC.

This clonotype appeared a few times. The rearrangement joins TRBV7-9 to TRBJ2-7, with D hard to call. V lost 2 bases to trimming and J lost 3 bases, with 17 bases between them. CDR3 length: 16 residues. Germline CDR1 reads SEHNR; CDR2 reads FQNEAQ (reference sequence). CDR3 residues: CASSLFVGPSHYEQYF. In DNA, the CDR3 is TGTGCCAGCAGCTTATTCGTTGGACCGTCTCACTACGAGCAGTACTTC.

This clonotype was seen a few times. V gene TRBV29-1 combines with J gene TRBJ2-1; 7 nucleotides match TRBD2. With V trimmed by 6 bases and J by 4 bases, 3 bases remained unmatched. The CDR3 runs to 12 residues. Germline V CDR1 and CDR2: SQVTM, ANQGSEA. The CDR3 sequence: CSVSSGYNEQFF. In DNA form, the CDR3 reads TGCAGCGTCTCTAGCGGATACAATGAGCAGTTCTTC.

The rearrangement links TRBV6-5 to TRBJ1-1; the match to TRBD1 covers 9 bases. Germline loops: CDR1 MNHEY, CDR2 SVGAGI. With 10 bases clipped from V and 6 bases from J, the junction kept 18 bases outside the gene matches. This CDR3 has 16 residues. The CDR3 nucleotides read TGTGCCACCCATTCTGCCGGAACAGGGGGCGCAGCTGAAGCTTTCTTT. Translation gives CATHSAGTGGAAEAFF.